The 32 T cell receptor beta chains in this list originate from one sample, sequenced in a study of blood T cell repertoires in COVID-19. Sequencing used immunoSEQ multiplex PCR; TCRdb keeps in-frame clones, though not all of them. The table has about 150,000 clones, 75% to 80% seen once; the top ten hold around 1.5%. Sequencing was carried out using peripheral blood. These receptor sequences come from a man at least 80 years old with acute or convalescent COVID-19.

Here the CDR3 DNA reads TGTGCCAGCAGCATGATAGACAGGGTGAACACTGAAGCTTTCTTT. Translating it yields CASSMIDRVNTEAFF. The genes are TRBV4-2 and TRBJ1-1, with 7 bases that match TRBD1. Per the germline V gene, CDR1 is LGHNA and CDR2 is YNFKEQ. This CDR3 has 15 amino acids. Trimming took 5 bases from V and 0 from J; bases not matched to a gene: 6.

The chain links TRBV5-1 to TRBJ2-5, with D possibly matching TRBD2 (5 bases). V lost 0 bases and J lost 0, with 15 bases in between. Germline V lookup: CDR1 SGHRS, CDR2 YFSETQ. The CDR3 has 17 amino acids. CDR3 DNA sequence: TGCGCCAGCAGCTTGGCCCGCGGGTCCGAATACCAAGAGACCCAGTACTTC. This codes for CASSLARGSEYQETQYF.

V usage is TRBV10-3 and J usage is TRBJ2-3; D remains unclear. From germline, CDR1 is ENHRY and CDR2 SYGVKD. V was pared by 5 bases and J by 0 bases, with 12 bases between. This CDR3 region has 15 residues. CDR3 region: CAISPAKASTDTQYF. The CDR3 DNA is TGTGCCATCAGTCCCGCGAAAGCTAGCACAGATACGCAGTATTTT.

The gene calls are TRBV5-4 and TRBJ2-4; 9 bases are shared with TRBD2. The CDR3 is 17 residues long. Germline V lookup: CDR1 SGHNT, CDR2 YYREEE (reference sequence). Trimming took 0 bases from V and 6 from J; bases not matched to a gene: 10. The CDR3 nucleotides are TGTGCCAGCAGCTTGGGGTCTGGCGGGGGGGCGTCAAACATTCAGTACTTC. Its protein is CASSLGSGGGASNIQYF.

In DNA, the CDR3 is TGTGCCAGCAGGTCCGGGACAGGGAGCACAGATACGCAGTATTTT. Its translation: CASRSGTGSTDTQYF. The V gene is TRBV11-2, the J gene TRBJ2-3, with TRBD1 matching over 9 bases. This CDR3 has 15 residues. Losses at the gene ends were 6 bases for V and 0 bases for J; bases not matched to a gene: 4. Germline values: CDR1 SGHAT, CDR2 FQNNGV.

The chain joins TRBV6-5 to TRBJ1-1, with D uncertain. V shed 6 bases and J shed 3 bases, with 11 bases lying between them. Germline V gives CDR1 MNHEY, CDR2 SVGAGI. The CDR3 length is 13 residues. As DNA, the CDR3 is TGTGCCAGCAGAAGGACGGGAGACACTGAAGCTTTCTTT. This gives the protein CASRRTGDTEAFF.

This clone was seen a handful of times. V usage is TRBV18 and J usage is TRBJ1-3, with a weak D call TRBD1 (6 bases). Germline V gives CDR1 KGHSH, CDR2 LQKENI. The CDR3 sequence is 16 residues long. The V end was cut by 2 bases, the J end by 0 bases, with 11 bases between. The CDR3: CASSPSQGFSGNTIYF. The CDR3 nucleotides read TGTGCCAGCTCACCATCTCAGGGGTTCTCTGGAAACACCATATATTTT.

A few counts support this clone. This rearrangement joins TRBV5-6 to TRBJ2-3; 8 bases align to TRBD1. Per the germline V gene, CDR1 is SGHDT and CDR2 is YYEEEE. The CDR3 totals 13 residues. V was clipped by 6 bases and J by 4 bases; unmatched bases: 4. The DNA for the CDR3 is TGTGCCAGCACCCCGACAGGGGCAGATACGCAGTATTTT. Translated, it gives CASTPTGADTQYF.

The chain is built from TRBV6-5 and TRBJ1-2, with D uncertain. The CDR3 loop spans 14 amino acids. The V end lost 8 bases, the J end lost 4 bases, and 17 bases lay between the germline ends. The germline gives CDR1 MNHEY, CDR2 SVGAGI. Written as DNA, the CDR3 is TGTGCCAGCTTTGGCCAACAGTTGGGCTATGGCTACACCTTC. Its translation: CASFGQQLGYGYTF.

The chain combines TRBV7-9 with TRBJ1-1; 8 bases are shared with TRBD1. Germline V gene data show CDR1 as SEHNR and CDR2 as FQNEAQ (reference sequence). The CDR3 is made up of 13 amino acids. V dropped 5 bases and J dropped 10; count of bases not matched to a gene: 9. The CDR3 coding sequence is TGTGCCAGCAGCCGATCAGGGGGCGCGGGAGCTTTCTTT. Amino acids: CASSRSGGAGAFF.

The gene calls are TRBV7-9 and TRBJ2-1; 14 bases are a match to TRBD2. Germline trimming cut 3 bases from V and 8 bases from J; bases unmatched to any gene: 3. Germline V gene data show CDR1 as SEHNR and CDR2 as FQNEAQ (reference sequence). This CDR3 is built from 15 residues. CDR3 nucleotide sequence: TGTGCCAGCAGCTTCGGACTAGCGGGGGGCGATGAGCAGTTCTTC. Translating gives CASSFGLAGGDEQFF.

The chain has TRBV7-2 and TRBJ2-2; weak D call: TRBD1 (5 bases). Germline V lookup: CDR1 SGHTA, CDR2 FQGNSA. The CDR3 covers 14 residues. V was clipped by 5 bases and J by 2 bases, with 9 bases between them. CDR3 region: CASSLGQNTGELFF. In DNA, the CDR3 is TGTGCCAGCAGCCTCGGACAAAACACCGGGGAGCTGTTTTTT.

The chain couples TRBV5-1 to TRBJ1-1; D is unresolved. Trimming pared 1 base from V and 0 bases from J, leaving 7 bases between. CDR1 is SGHRS and CDR2 is YFSETQ in the germline V gene. The CDR3 covers 14 residues. The CDR3 reads CASSLNRMNTEAFF. CDR3 DNA: TGCGCCAGCAGCTTGAACAGAATGAACACTGAAGCTTTCTTT.

The chain recombines TRBV5-1 with TRBJ2-5; the D gene is possibly TRBD2 (5 bases). Germline CDR1 SGHRS, CDR2 YFSETQ. CDR3 size: 16 residues. V lost 0 bases, J lost 2 bases, and 14 bases lay in between. For the CDR3, the DNA is TGCGCCAGCAGCTTGGCCGGGGTTAACTCTCAAGAGACCCAGTACTTC. Residues: CASSLAGVNSQETQYF.

The V and J genes are TRBV28 and TRBJ2-1; TRBD2 aligns across 14 bases. The CDR3 covers 21 residues. Germline V CDR1 and CDR2: MDHEN, SYDVKM. Trimming removed 5 bases from V and 0 bases from J; junction bases left unmatched: 15. CDR3 in DNA: TGTGCCAGCAGTATCATCCCCGGACTAGCGGGGGGCCATCACTCCTACAATGAGCAGTTCTTC. Translating it yields CASSIIPGLAGGHHSYNEQFF.

This clone was seen at least ten times. The rearrangement uses TRBV7-9 and TRBJ1-2; D may be TRBD1 (5 bases). Germline assignment: CDR1 SEHNR and CDR2 FQNEAQ (reference sequence). The CDR3 runs 12 residues. The V and J ends lost 5 bases and 7 bases respectively, with 11 bases between them. The CDR3 is CASSALGGGYTF. The CDR3 DNA reads TGTGCCAGCAGCGCCCTCGGGGGTGGCTACACCTTC.

This chain joins TRBV18 and TRBJ2-7; possible D gene TRBD1, 7 bases. The ends were cut back, 2 bases at V and 3 bases at J, with 14 bases in the middle. CDR1 and CDR2 from the germline V gene are KGHSH and LQKENI. The CDR3 sequence is 15 residues long. The CDR3 DNA is TGTGCCAGCTCACCAGGAGGGACAGCCCTCTACGAGCAGTACTTC. The encoded protein is CASSPGGTALYEQYF.

This chain links TRBV10-3 with TRBJ1-5, with D tentatively TRBD1 (5 bases). Germline V gene data show CDR1 as ENHRY and CDR2 as SYGVKD. The CDR3 spans 13 residues. With 3 bases removed from V and 6 bases from J, the gap between germline ends came to 9 bases. This CDR3 is CAISDAQGQPQHF. In DNA, the CDR3 is TGTGCCATCAGTGATGCCCAGGGTCAGCCCCAGCATTTT.

V and J are TRBV5-1 and TRBJ2-1, with 15 bases matching TRBD2. V gave up 3 bases and J gave up 4 bases; unmatched junction bases: 2. The CDR3 is 16 residues long. Germline assignment: CDR1 SGHRS and CDR2 YFSETQ. DNA for the CDR3: TGCGCCAGCAGCTCAGGACTAGCGGGGGGGTACAATGAGCAGTTCTTC. Its translation: CASSSGLAGGYNEQFF. Looking up the rest from reference TRBV5-1 and TRBJ2-1 gives the full variable domain: KAGVTQTPRYLIKTRGQQVTLSCSPISGHRSVSWYQQTPGQGLQFLFEYFSETQRNKGNFPGRFSGRQFSNSRSEMNVSTLELGDSALYLCASSSGLAGGYNEQFFGPGTRLTVL.

This rearrangement joins TRBV5-1 to TRBJ2-7; TRBD2 matches 11 bases. V dropped 3 bases and J dropped 2; count of bases not matched to a gene: 4. Germline loops: CDR1 SGHRS, CDR2 YFSETQ. There are 15 residues in the CDR3. The CDR3 nucleotides read TGCGCCAGCAGCTCGGGACTAGCGGAGGCCTACGAGCAGTACTTC. Translating it yields CASSSGLAEAYEQYF.

The chain is built from TRBV4-2 and TRBJ2-1; a possible D gene is TRBD2 (5 bases). CDR3 length: 14 residues. Germline V gene lookup returns CDR1 LGHNA and CDR2 YNFKEQ. The V end was cut by 5 bases, the J end by 4 bases, with 12 bases between. CDR3 protein: CASSGPSGYNEQFF. The CDR3 region has the DNA TGTGCCAGCAGCGGGCCCTCGGGGTACAATGAGCAGTTCTTC.

The chain is built from TRBV19 and TRBJ2-2; 9 bases agree with TRBD1. CDR3 length: 13 residues. The V gene end was trimmed by 6 bases and the J gene end by 5 bases; junction bases not matched to a gene: 1. In germline, CDR1 is LNHDA, CDR2 SQIVND (reference sequence). The CDR3 DNA is TGTGCCAGTAGGGACAGGGGAACCGGGGAGCTGTTTTTT. Translation: CASRDRGTGELFF. Drawing the rest from reference TRBV19 and TRBJ2-2, the complete variable domain is DGGITQSPKYLFRKEGQNVTLSCEQNLNHDAMYWYRQDPGQGLRLIYYSQIVNDFQKGDIAEGYSVSREKKESFPLTVTSAQKNPTAFYLCASRDRGTGELFFGEGSRLTVL.

The J gene is TRBJ2-3, the V gene TRBV5-8, with 8 bases matching TRBD1. The germline V gene has CDR1 SGHTS and CDR2 YDEGEE. The V gene end was trimmed by 3 bases and the J gene end by 0 bases; junction bases not matched to a gene: 6. The CDR3 extends over 16 amino acids. Here the CDR3 reads CASSSGQGLSTDTQYF. CDR3 DNA sequence: TGTGCCAGCAGCTCCGGACAGGGCCTCAGCACAGATACGCAGTATTTT.

The chain joins TRBV27 to TRBJ2-3; D gene uncertain. V was shortened by 3 bases and J by 0 bases, with 10 bases between the two germline ends. The CDR3 covers 15 residues. The germline gives CDR1 MNHEY, CDR2 SMNVEV (reference sequence). The CDR3 is CASSFAHSSTDTQYF. CDR3 sequence (DNA): TGTGCCAGCAGTTTCGCCCACTCTAGCACAGATACGCAGTATTTT.

A few counts support this clone. This sequence joins TRBV5-4 and TRBJ1-6; 11 positions agree with TRBD1. V dropped 7 bases and J dropped 5; count of bases not matched to a gene: 8. Germline V gene sequence: CDR1 SGHNT, CDR2 YYREEE (reference sequence). The CDR3 runs 16 residues. The DNA for the CDR3 is TGTGCCAGCGGGGCTCGGGACAGGGGGAATAATTCACCCCTCCACTTT. The encoded protein is CASGARDRGNNSPLHF.

This clone is a singleton in its sample. The chain is built from TRBV11-3 and TRBJ2-1; TRBD1 is a possible D gene (5 bases). This CDR3 is 13 amino acids long. Germline V gene data show CDR1 as SGHNT and CDR2 as YENEEA. V lost 4 bases and J 6 bases, leaving 10 bases between the germline ends. CDR3 sequence: CASSSTVSNEQFF. As DNA, the CDR3 is TGTGCCAGCAGCTCGACAGTCTCCAATGAGCAGTTCTTC.

The chain carries TRBV27 and TRBJ2-7; D uncertain. The germline V gene encodes CDR1 MNHEY and CDR2 SMNVEV (reference sequence). V lost 2 bases, J lost 2 bases, and 10 bases lay in between. This CDR3 contains 14 residues. The CDR3 here is CASSLIVGPYEQYF. As DNA, the CDR3 is TGTGCCAGCAGTTTAATCGTGGGCCCCTACGAGCAGTACTTC.

Written as DNA, the CDR3 is TGTGCCAGCAGCGCGGCGGGGAAAAGCACAGATACGCAGTATTTT. This encodes CASSAAGKSTDTQYF. This chain joins TRBV6-2 or TRBV6-3 and TRBJ2-3; weak D call: TRBD2 (6 bases). Germline V CDR1 and CDR2: MNHEY, SVGEGT. CDR3 length: 15 residues. V was cut by 6 bases and J by 0 bases, with 13 bases left in between.

This chain links TRBV29-1 with TRBJ2-5; 7 positions match TRBD2. The CDR3 contains 14 residues. Germline loops: CDR1 SQVTM, CDR2 ANQGSEA. V shed 3 bases and J 4 bases; nucleotides not matched to a gene: 8. The CDR3 region is CSVDSAWGGETQYF. Here the CDR3 DNA reads TGCAGCGTTGACTCCGCGTGGGGGGGAGAGACCCAGTACTTC.

The chain is built from TRBV18 and TRBJ1-1; 8 bases fit TRBD1. Germline CDR1 KGHSH, CDR2 LQKENI. J lost 3 bases, V lost 5 bases, and 5 bases had no gene match. The CDR3 loop spans 14 amino acids. In DNA form, the CDR3 reads TGTGCCAGCTCAACCAGGGGGCGGGACACTGAAGCTTTCTTT. It codes for CASSTRGRDTEAFF.

This chain connects TRBV6-6 to TRBJ1-2; possible D gene TRBD1, 5 bases. Trimming stripped 6 bases from V and 4 bases from J, with 12 bases between. The CDR3 is made up of 13 amino acids. The V gene's germline CDR1 is MNHNY and CDR2 SVGAGI (reference sequence). In nucleotides, the CDR3 is TGTGCCAGCAGGCCACGGCAGGGCTATGGCTACACCTTC. It yields the protein CASRPRQGYGYTF.

V gene TRBV6-5 combines with J gene TRBJ2-7, with 11 bases identical to TRBD2. The trim removed 6 bases at V and 2 bases at J, leaving 6 bases unmatched. The germline V gene has CDR1 MNHEY and CDR2 SVGAGI. CDR3 length: 15 amino acids. CDR3 sequence reads: CASRPLAGGAYEQYF. DNA of the CDR3: TGTGCCAGCAGACCCCTAGCGGGGGGCGCCTACGAGCAGTACTTC.